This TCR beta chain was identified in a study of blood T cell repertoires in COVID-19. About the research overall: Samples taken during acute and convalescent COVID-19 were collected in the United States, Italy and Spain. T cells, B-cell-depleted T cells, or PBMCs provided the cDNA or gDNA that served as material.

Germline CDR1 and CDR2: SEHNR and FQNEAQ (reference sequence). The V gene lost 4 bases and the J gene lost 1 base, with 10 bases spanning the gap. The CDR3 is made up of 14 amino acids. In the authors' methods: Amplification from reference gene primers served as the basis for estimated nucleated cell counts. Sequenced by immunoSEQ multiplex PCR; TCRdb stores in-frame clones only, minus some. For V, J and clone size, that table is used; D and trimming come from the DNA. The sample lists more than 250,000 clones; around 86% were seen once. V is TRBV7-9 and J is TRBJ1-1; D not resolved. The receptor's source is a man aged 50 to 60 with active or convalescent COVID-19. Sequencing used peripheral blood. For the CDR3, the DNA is TGTGCCAGCAGCTCTCCTACTAGGAACACTGAAGCTTTCTTT. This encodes CASSSPTRNTEAFF.